Each of the 9 T cell receptor beta chains below was sequenced from the same sample in a study of cytomegalovirus exposure and HLA in healthy donors. This table comes from immunoSEQ multiplex PCR, and its TCRdb copy is limited to in-frame clones, with some not included. The table shows about 44,000 clones, with 80% to 95% occurring only once. Sequenced: PBMCs. These receptors originate from a woman between 18 and 29 years old in good health and CMV-seronegative.

In regard to this clone: Compared with germline, one end of the junction differs, possibly owing to a read error. This CDR3 reads CGMVLVHEQFF. CDR3 sequence (DNA): TGCGGCATGGTACTAGTCCATGAGCAGTTCTTC. The gene calls are TRBV5-4 and TRBJ2-1; the D gene is possibly TRBD2 (5 bases). Per germline, CDR1 SGHNT and CDR2 YYREEE (reference sequence). The CDR3 length is 11 residues.

V and J are TRBV6-1 and TRBJ1-6; 7 bases agree with TRBD1. This CDR3 is 16 amino acids long. The V and J ends lost 0 bases and 7 bases, in that order; junction bases with no gene match: 6. The germline gives CDR1 MNHNS, CDR2 SASEGT. The CDR3: CASSEALGTANSPLHF. The CDR3 DNA follows: TGTGCCAGCAGTGAAGCTTTGGGGACAGCGAATTCACCCCTCCACTTT.

The chain couples TRBV7-2 to TRBJ1-6, with TRBD1 identical over 9 bases. With V trimmed by 5 bases and J by 10 bases, 9 bases remained unmatched. The CDR3 is 15 amino acids. From germline, CDR1 is SGHTA and CDR2 FQGNSA. CDR3 protein: CASSPDRGLGSPLHF. In DNA, the CDR3 is TGTGCCAGCAGCCCGGACAGGGGACTCGGCTCACCCCTCCACTTT.

The chain links TRBV7-9 to TRBJ1-5; no clear D gene. This CDR3 is 15 amino acids long. From germline, CDR1 is SEHNR and CDR2 FQNEAQ (reference sequence). The ends were cut back, 5 bases at V and 0 bases at J, with 11 bases in the middle. The CDR3 is CASSPGDYSNQPQHF. CDR3 coding DNA: TGTGCCAGCAGCCCCGGAGATTATAGCAATCAGCCCCAGCATTTT. The full variable domain, in which reference TRBV7-9 and TRBJ1-5 provide the parts outside the CDR3, is DTGVSQNPRHKITKRGQNVTFRCDPISEHNRLYWYRQTLGQGPEFLTYFQNEAQLEKSRLLSDRFSAERPKGSFSTLEIQRTEQGDSAMYLCASSPGDYSNQPQHFGDGTRLSIL.

This chain uses TRBV6-5 with TRBJ2-3, with D possibly being TRBD1 (6 bases). Germline V gives CDR1 MNHEY, CDR2 SVGAGI. V gave up 5 bases and J gave up 6 bases, with 15 bases separating them. The CDR3 has 14 residues. The CDR3 region is CASSLIGGRDTQYF. The CDR3 DNA sequence: TGTGCCAGCAGTCTAATAGGGGGTCGGGATACGCAGTATTTT.

The chain recombines TRBV2 with TRBJ2-5; weak D call: TRBD2 (5 bases). The length of the CDR3 is 15 residues. Germline lookup yields CDR1 SNHLY and CDR2 FYNNEI. With 7 bases removed from V and 4 bases from J, the gap between germline ends came to 19 bases. The CDR3 DNA follows: TGTGCCAGCACCCAGAACGACCCGAGGGCAGAGACCCAGTACTTC. Protein: CASTQNDPRAETQYF.

Here the CDR3 reads CASSISRQGAFF. The CDR3 DNA reads TGTGCCAGTAGTATAAGTCGGCAGGGAGCTTTCTTT. The chain is built from TRBV19 and TRBJ1-1; D possibly corresponds to TRBD1 (5 bases). The CDR3 has 12 amino acids. Germline-derived CDR1 and CDR2 are LNHDA and SQIVND (reference sequence). V dropped 2 bases and J dropped 10 bases, with 11 bases sitting between them.

The chain is built from TRBV6-5 and TRBJ2-1; 7 nucleotides line up with TRBD2. This CDR3 spans 14 amino acids. Per the germline V gene, CDR1 is MNHEY and CDR2 is SVGAGI. The ends lost 8 bases at V and 6 bases at J; junction bases unmatched: 10. CDR3 nucleotide sequence: TGTGCCAGCCATAGTGGAACGGGGGGCAATGAGCAGTTCTTC. Its translation is CASHSGTGGNEQFF.

The chain recombines TRBV4-1 with TRBJ2-1; a weak D match, TRBD2 (5 bases). Germline CDR1 reads MGHRA; CDR2 reads YSYEKL. The CDR3 extends over 16 amino acids. The V end was cut by 1 base, the J end by 1 base, with 11 bases between. As DNA, the CDR3 is TGCGCCAGCAGCCAAGTCTTGAGGGCTTCCTACAATGAGCAGTTCTTC. Encoded protein: CASSQVLRASYNEQFF.